The T cell receptor beta chain described here comes from a study of blood T cell repertoires in COVID-19 (dated by TCRdb to 2020 to 2022). Notes on the research overall: The collaborator samples originated in the United States, Italy and Spain and spanned the acute and convalescent phases of COVID-19. Subjects who had been exposed to COVID-19, were actively infected with it, or had recovered from it provided the deeply sampled blood TCRbeta repertoires that made up the dataset. Samples came from the ongoing ImmuneRACE study (first 160 participants) plus 1,254 subjects from 6 global collaborators. The prospective study material was composed of cDNA or gDNA derived from T cells, B-cell-depleted T cells, or PBMCs. The repertoires were released in a freely available public database meant as a resource for research on the immune response to SARS-CoV-2. Sample metadata almost always included a de-identified subject ID, COVID-19 status, age in years and sex. Where available, HLA class I and class II types were obtained from metadata supplied by the sample provider rather than from assay-based typing.

Whole blood was collected in K2EDTA tubes by collaborating institutions according to the institutions' own protocols. For TCRbeta analysis, collaborators shipped samples in one of three forms: frozen whole blood, isolated PBMCs, or DNA extracted from either of those sample types. This clone turned up a few times. It has no known antigen specificity. Per-base qualities were not stored, and no clone one base away is much larger. TCRbeta CDR3 regions were amplified from genomic DNA by means of the immunoSEQ Assay, a bias-controlled multiplex PCR. Turning to the authors' computational methods: Within the assay, amplification of reference gene primers was used to estimate how many nucleated cells each sample contained. Sequence reads were collapsed and filtered to measure the absolute abundance of every unique TCRbeta CDR3 rearrangement. For each sample, productive Simpson clonality was calculated as the square root of Simpson's diversity index over productive rearrangements. This is the immuneACCESS table as TCRdb keeps it, with only in-frame sequences that have V and J called. A part of the clones is gone; compared with another copy, unresolved V genes explain less than half, and the rest is unexplained. The D gene and trimming were derived from the DNA, and the V and J assignments and clone size from that table. A total of around 31,000 clones appear in this sample, around 89% of them only once. In total, the top ten clones hold 0.5% to 0.7% of the sample.

Points the paper makes about the study in general: Clinical and demographic metadata were provided uncurated, with the amount varying by source and participant.

The CDR3 contains 14 residues, cysteine and phenylalanine counted. Just CDR3 DNA is preserved here, 42 bases in frame from base 1. A distance of 13 bases separates the germline ends of V and J, which lose 5 bases and 6 bases respectively. The germline V gene sets CDR1 to KGHSH and CDR2 to LQKENI. Recombination connected TRBV18 to TRBJ2-2, and TRBD2 may be the D gene, going by 6 matching bases. This TCR derives from a middle-aged woman with active or convalescent COVID-19. Specimen: peripheral blood. The CDR3 here reads CASSSLPGAGELFF. DNA sequence: TGTGCCAGCTCATCCTTACCGGGGGCCGGGGAGCTGTTTTTT.